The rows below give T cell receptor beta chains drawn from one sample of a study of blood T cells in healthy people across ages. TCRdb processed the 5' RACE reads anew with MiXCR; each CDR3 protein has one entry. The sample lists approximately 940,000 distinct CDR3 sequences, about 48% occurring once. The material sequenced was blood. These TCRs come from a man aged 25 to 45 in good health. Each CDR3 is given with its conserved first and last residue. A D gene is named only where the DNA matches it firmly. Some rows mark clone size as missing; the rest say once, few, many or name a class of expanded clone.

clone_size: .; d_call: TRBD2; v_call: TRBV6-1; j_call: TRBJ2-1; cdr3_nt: TGTGCCAGCAGGGTAATAGCGGGGGCCTACAATGAGCAGTTCTTC; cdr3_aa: CASRVIAGAYNEQFF
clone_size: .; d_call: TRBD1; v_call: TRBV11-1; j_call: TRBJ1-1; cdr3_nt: TGTGCCAGCAGCCCAACACAGGGGGCAGACACTGAAGCTTTCTTT; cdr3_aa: CASSPTQGADTEAFF
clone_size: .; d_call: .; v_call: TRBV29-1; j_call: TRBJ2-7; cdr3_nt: TGCAGCGTTTACACACGCTACGAGCAGTACTTC; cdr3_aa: CSVYTRYEQYF
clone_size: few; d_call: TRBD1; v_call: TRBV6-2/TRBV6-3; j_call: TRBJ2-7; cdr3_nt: TGTGCCAGCAGATCCCCTGGACAGGGGGCCTACGAGCAGTACTTC; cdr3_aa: CASRSPGQGAYEQYF
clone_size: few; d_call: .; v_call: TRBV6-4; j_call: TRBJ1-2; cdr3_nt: TGTGCCAGCAGTGACTCTAGCTACGGGCCCTATGGCTACACCTTC; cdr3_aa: CASSDSSYGPYGYTF
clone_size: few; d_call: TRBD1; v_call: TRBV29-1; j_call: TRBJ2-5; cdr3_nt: TGCAGCGCCGGGACAGAAGAGACCCAGTACTTC; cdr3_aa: CSAGTEETQYF
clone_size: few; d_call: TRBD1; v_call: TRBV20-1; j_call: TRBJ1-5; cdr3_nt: TGCAGTGCTAGAGAGGGACAGCCAAATCAGCCCCAGCATTTT; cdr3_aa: CSAREGQPNQPQHF
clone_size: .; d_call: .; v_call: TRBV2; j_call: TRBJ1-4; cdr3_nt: TGTGCCAGCCGAACTAATGAAAAACTGTTTTTT; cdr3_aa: CASRTNEKLFF
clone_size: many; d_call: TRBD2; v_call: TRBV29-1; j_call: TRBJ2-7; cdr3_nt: TGCAGCGTTTCACTCCGTTACCAGCGGGGGGCCGCATCCTACGAGCAGTACTTC; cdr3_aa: CSVSLRYQRGAASYEQYF
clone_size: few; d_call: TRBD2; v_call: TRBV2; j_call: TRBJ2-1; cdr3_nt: TGTGCCAGCAGTGGTCCCAAAACGGGGGGGCAGAATGAGCAGTTCTTC; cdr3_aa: CASSGPKTGGQNEQFF
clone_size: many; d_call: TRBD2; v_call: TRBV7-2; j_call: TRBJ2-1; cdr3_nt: TGTGCCAGCAGCTTAGAAGCGGGGCGGTATGAGCAGTTCTTC; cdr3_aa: CASSLEAGRYEQFF
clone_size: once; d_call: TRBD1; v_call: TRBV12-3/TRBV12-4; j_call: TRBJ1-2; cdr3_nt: TGTGCCAGCAGTCTCGGACAGGGCACTGTTGGAGGCTACACCTTC; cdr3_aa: CASSLGQGTVGGYTF
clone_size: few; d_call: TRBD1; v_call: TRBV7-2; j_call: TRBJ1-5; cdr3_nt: TGTGCCAGCAGCCCCCAGGGGGGGGCTAGTCAGCCCCAGCATTTT; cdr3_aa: CASSPQGGASQPQHF
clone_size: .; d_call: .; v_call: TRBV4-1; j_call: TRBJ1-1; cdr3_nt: TGCGCCAGCAGCCAGACTTTTCTCCCGAACACTGAAGCTTTCTTT; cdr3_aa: CASSQTFLPNTEAFF
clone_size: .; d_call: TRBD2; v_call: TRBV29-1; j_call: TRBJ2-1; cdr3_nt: TGCAGCGTTACTAGCGGGAGCTCCTACAATGAGCAGTTCTTC; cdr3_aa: CSVTSGSSYNEQFF
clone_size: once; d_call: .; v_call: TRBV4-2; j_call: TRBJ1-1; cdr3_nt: TGTGCCAGCAGCCAAGATTGGCAGTTGAACACTGAAGCTTTCTTT; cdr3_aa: CASSQDWQLNTEAFF
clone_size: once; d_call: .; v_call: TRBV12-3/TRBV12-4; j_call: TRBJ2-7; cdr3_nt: TGTGCCAGCAGTGTCACAACAATTGCCTACGAACAGTACTTC; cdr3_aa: CASSVTTIAYEQYF
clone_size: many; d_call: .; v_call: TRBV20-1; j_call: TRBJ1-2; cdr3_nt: TGCAGTGCTAGAGTCCATAGGGGGAACTATGGCTACACCTTC; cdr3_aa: CSARVHRGNYGYTF
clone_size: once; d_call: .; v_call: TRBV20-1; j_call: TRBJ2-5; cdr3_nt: TGCAGTGCCACGGATGGAGGAGACCAAGAGACCCAGTACTTC; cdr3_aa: CSATDGGDQETQYF
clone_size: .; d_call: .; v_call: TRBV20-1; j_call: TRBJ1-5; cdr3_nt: TGCAGTGCTAGAGATGCGCGGGGCAATCAGCCCCAGCATTTT; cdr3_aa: CSARDARGNQPQHF
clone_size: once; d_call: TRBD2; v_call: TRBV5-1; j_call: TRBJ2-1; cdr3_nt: TGCGCCAGCAGCCAACTAGCGGGGGGGCCCGATGAGCAGTTCTTC; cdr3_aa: CASSQLAGGPDEQFF
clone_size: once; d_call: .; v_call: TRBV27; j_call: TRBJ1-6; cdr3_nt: TGTGCCAGCAGTTTAGGACTGTATAATTCACCCCTCCACTTT; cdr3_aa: CASSLGLYNSPLHF
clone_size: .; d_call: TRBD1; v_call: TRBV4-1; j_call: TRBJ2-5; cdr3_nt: TGCGCCAGCAGCGATCGCCTACAGGGGGCGCTTGGGGAGACCCAGTACTTC; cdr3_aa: CASSDRLQGALGETQYF
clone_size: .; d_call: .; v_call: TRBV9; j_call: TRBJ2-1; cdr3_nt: TGTGCCAGCAGCGTAGTGCAACAAGGGACTTTAAACAATGAGCAGTTCTTC; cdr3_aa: CASSVVQQGTLNNEQFF
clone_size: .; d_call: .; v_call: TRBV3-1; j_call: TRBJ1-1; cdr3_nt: TGTGCCAGCAGCCAGCTACACGGAGGCACTGAAGCTTTCTTT; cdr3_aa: CASSQLHGGTEAFF
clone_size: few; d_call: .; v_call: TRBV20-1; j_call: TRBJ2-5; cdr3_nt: TGCAGTGCTGGGGCCAGGGAAGAGACCCAGTACTTC; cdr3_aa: CSAGAREETQYF
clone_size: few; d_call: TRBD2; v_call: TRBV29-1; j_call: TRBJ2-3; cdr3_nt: TGCAGCGTTATCCGCGGGGGTAAGGTAGATACGCAGTATTTT; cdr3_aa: CSVIRGGKVDTQYF
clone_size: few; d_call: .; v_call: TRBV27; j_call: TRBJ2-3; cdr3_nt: TGTGCCAGCAGCCCCACCCTAGGCAACACAGATACGCAGTATTTT; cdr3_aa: CASSPTLGNTDTQYF
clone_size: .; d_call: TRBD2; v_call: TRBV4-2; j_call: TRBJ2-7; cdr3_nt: TGTGCCAGCAGCCAACCCGGGACTAGCCAGGAAAATGAGCAGTACTTC; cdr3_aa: CASSQPGTSQENEQYF
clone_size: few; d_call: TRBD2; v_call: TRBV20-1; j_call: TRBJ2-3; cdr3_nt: TGCAGTGCTAGAGAAGCGGGGGGGCGCACAGATACGCAGTATTTT; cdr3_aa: CSAREAGGRTDTQYF
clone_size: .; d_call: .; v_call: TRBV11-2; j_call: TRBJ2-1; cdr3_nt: TGTGCCAGCACCCCGGCTGGGGGGAACAATGAGCAGTTCTTC; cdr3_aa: CASTPAGGNNEQFF
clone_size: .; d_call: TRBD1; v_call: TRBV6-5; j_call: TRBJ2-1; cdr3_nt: TGTGCCAGCAGTTACGTTCGGACAGGGATCAATGAGCAGTTCTTC; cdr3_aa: CASSYVRTGINEQFF
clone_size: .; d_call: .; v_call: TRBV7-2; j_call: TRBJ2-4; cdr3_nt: TGTGCCAGCAGCTTAGGAGCAGGGGCCCTACTAGCCAAAAACATTCAGTACTTC; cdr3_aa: CASSLGAGALLAKNIQYF
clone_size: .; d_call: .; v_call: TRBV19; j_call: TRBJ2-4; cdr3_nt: TGTGCCAGTAGTATTTGGGGCGCCTGGAAAGCCAAAAACATTCAGTACTTC; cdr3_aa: CASSIWGAWKAKNIQYF
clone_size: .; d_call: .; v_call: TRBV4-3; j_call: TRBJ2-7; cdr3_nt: TGCGCCAGCAGCCAAGAATTAGTGTCGGCGGACCCAGAGCAGTACTTC; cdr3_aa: CASSQELVSADPEQYF
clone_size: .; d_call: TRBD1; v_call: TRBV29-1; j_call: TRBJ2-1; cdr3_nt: TGCAGCGTGGCGGGAGGGACAGGGGGCCACAGCTCCTACAATGAGCAGTTCTTC; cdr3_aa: CSVAGGTGGHSSYNEQFF
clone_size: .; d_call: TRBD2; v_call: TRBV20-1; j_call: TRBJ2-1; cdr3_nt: TGCAGTGCTAGAGATCTAGCGGGGCTCTACAATGAGCAGTTCTTC; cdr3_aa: CSARDLAGLYNEQFF